The rows below give T cell receptor beta chains drawn from one sample of a study of OX40 agonist ivuxolimab in advanced cancers. The method was immunoSEQ multiplex PCR; TCRdb's version includes in-frame clones alone and lacks a portion of them. The repertoire holds approximately 60,000 clones, with 88% as singletons. The sequencing here drew on CD4+ or CD8+ T cells sorted from blood, taken in a trial of the OX40 agonist ivuxolimab. The receptors come from an adult with an advanced solid tumor such as melanoma, head and neck, liver or kidney cancer. Both conserved end residues are part of each CDR3. The order of the fields is clone size, D gene, V gene, J gene, CDR3 DNA, CDR3 protein. D genes are given only for firm matches. Not every row has a clone size; where given, it reads once, few, many or a size class.

abundance: .
d_gene: TRBD2
v_gene: TRBV7-8
j_gene: TRBJ2-3
CDR3nt: TGTGCCAGCAGCTTAGGGGCTAGCGGTCCCACGGATACGCAGTATTTT
CDR3aa: CASSLGASGPTDTQYF

abundance: once
d_gene: .
v_gene: TRBV19
j_gene: TRBJ2-3
CDR3nt: TGTGCCAGTAGTATAGATTGGTCTCCGTCGGGGACGCAGTATTTT
CDR3aa: CASSIDWSPSGTQYF

abundance: .
d_gene: TRBD2
v_gene: TRBV28
j_gene: TRBJ2-1
CDR3nt: TGTGCCAGCAGTTTCCCGGGGGGGAGGGATGAGCAGTTCTTC
CDR3aa: CASSFPGGRDEQFF

abundance: .
d_gene: .
v_gene: TRBV12-5
j_gene: TRBJ1-2
CDR3nt: TGTGCTAGTGGTTTGGACGGCCTCTATGGCTACACCTTC
CDR3aa: CASGLDGLYGYTF

abundance: .
d_gene: .
v_gene: TRBV9
j_gene: TRBJ2-1
CDR3nt: TGTGCCAGCAGCCCTCCCCTGGGGTCTGGCGATGAGCAGTTCTTC
CDR3aa: CASSPPLGSGDEQFF

abundance: .
d_gene: .
v_gene: TRBV5-3
j_gene: TRBJ1-5
CDR3nt: TGTGCCAGGATTGTAAGCAATCAGCCCCAGCATTTT
CDR3aa: CARIVSNQPQHF

abundance: .
d_gene: .
v_gene: TRBV5-4
j_gene: TRBJ2-2
CDR3nt: TGTGCCACCGAATCCTACACCGGGGAGCTGTTTTTT
CDR3aa: CATESYTGELFF

abundance: .
d_gene: .
v_gene: TRBV7-8
j_gene: TRBJ2-5
CDR3nt: TGTGCCAGCAGCTTAGGGGACGGGACCCAGTACTTC
CDR3aa: CASSLGDGTQYF

abundance: .
d_gene: .
v_gene: TRBV6-5
j_gene: TRBJ1-1
CDR3nt: TGTGCCAGCAGTTACCGACAGGACACTGAAGCTTTCTTT
CDR3aa: CASSYRQDTEAFF

abundance: .
d_gene: .
v_gene: TRBV27
j_gene: TRBJ2-2
CDR3nt: TGTGCCAGCAACATTGTCCAGGGTAACACCGGGGAGCTGTTTTTT
CDR3aa: CASNIVQGNTGELFF

abundance: .
d_gene: .
v_gene: TRBV5-8
j_gene: TRBJ2-1
CDR3nt: TGTGCCAGCAGCTTGGCCGCGTCAGGGGAGCGAAATGAGCAGTTCTTC
CDR3aa: CASSLAASGERNEQFF

abundance: .
d_gene: .
v_gene: TRBV27
j_gene: TRBJ2-1
CDR3nt: TGTGCCAGCAGTCTTGGACGCCTCAATGAGCAGTTCTTC
CDR3aa: CASSLGRLNEQFF

abundance: .
d_gene: .
v_gene: TRBV7-8
j_gene: TRBJ1-1
CDR3nt: TGTGCCAGCAGCTTTTTTAGGGGAAAGAACACTGAAGCTTTCTTT
CDR3aa: CASSFFRGKNTEAFF

abundance: .
d_gene: .
v_gene: TRBV11-2
j_gene: TRBJ2-1
CDR3nt: TGTGCCAGCAGCTTAGGTGAGGGCGGGGTCTTC
CDR3aa: CASSLGEGGVF

abundance: .
d_gene: TRBD2
v_gene: TRBV2
j_gene: TRBJ2-7
CDR3nt: TGTGCCAGCGAGATCCCTAGCGGGAGCTACGAGCAGTACTTC
CDR3aa: CASEIPSGSYEQYF

abundance: .
d_gene: .
v_gene: TRBV11-2
j_gene: TRBJ2-2
CDR3nt: TGTGCCAGCAGGCGAGCGGGCGCCGGGGAGCTGTTTTTT
CDR3aa: CASRRAGAGELFF

abundance: .
d_gene: .
v_gene: TRBV7-9
j_gene: TRBJ1-6
CDR3nt: TGTGCCAGCAGCTTCGATTACTATAATTCGCCCCTCCACTTT
CDR3aa: CASSFDYYNSPLHF

abundance: .
d_gene: .
v_gene: TRBV27
j_gene: TRBJ1-5
CDR3nt: TGTGCCAGCAGTTTATCGGCCGGCGGCTATAGCAATCAGCCCCAGCATTTT
CDR3aa: CASSLSAGGYSNQPQHF

abundance: .
d_gene: .
v_gene: TRBV9
j_gene: TRBJ2-2
CDR3nt: TGTGCCAGCAGCGCCGACAGGCTGAACACCGGGGAGCTGTTTTTT
CDR3aa: CASSADRLNTGELFF

abundance: .
d_gene: TRBD2
v_gene: TRBV5-1
j_gene: TRBJ2-2
CDR3nt: TGCGCCAGCAGCTTGACGCTAGCGGGGGGTCCTAACACCGGGGAGCTGTTTTTT
CDR3aa: CASSLTLAGGPNTGELFF

abundance: .
d_gene: TRBD2
v_gene: TRBV2
j_gene: TRBJ2-3
CDR3nt: TGTGCCAGCAGTGATATGGCTAGCGGGGGGCCTAGCACAGATACGCAGTATTTT
CDR3aa: CASSDMASGGPSTDTQYF

abundance: .
d_gene: .
v_gene: TRBV9
j_gene: TRBJ2-4
CDR3nt: TGTGCCAGCAGCGTAAGCGCTACCCTAATGTCAAACATTCAGTACTTC
CDR3aa: CASSVSATLMSNIQYF

abundance: .
d_gene: .
v_gene: TRBV27
j_gene: TRBJ1-5
CDR3nt: TGTGCCAGCAGTCCTGTCCTGGGTAGCAATCAGCCCCAGCATTTT
CDR3aa: CASSPVLGSNQPQHF

abundance: .
d_gene: .
v_gene: TRBV6-5
j_gene: TRBJ2-7
CDR3nt: TGTGCCAGCAGAGACCCTTACTCCTACGAGCAGTACTTC
CDR3aa: CASRDPYSYEQYF

abundance: once
d_gene: .
v_gene: TRBV2
j_gene: TRBJ2-5
CDR3nt: TGTGCCAGCAGTGACGGGGGAAAAGAGGCCCAGTACTTC
CDR3aa: CASSDGGKEAQYF

abundance: .
d_gene: .
v_gene: TRBV12-1
j_gene: TRBJ2-1
CDR3nt: TGTGCCAGCAGCTTTGATTGGACCCTGGACCGGAGCTCCTACAATGAGCAGTTCTTC
CDR3aa: CASSFDWTLDRSSYNEQFF

abundance: .
d_gene: .
v_gene: TRBV28
j_gene: TRBJ1-5
CDR3nt: TGTGCCAGCGGTCTAGGGCCGAAGGACAGCAATCAGCCCCAGCATTTT
CDR3aa: CASGLGPKDSNQPQHF

abundance: .
d_gene: TRBD2
v_gene: TRBV5-8
j_gene: TRBJ2-1
CDR3nt: TGTGCCAGCACCCACCTTCTAGCGGGGGGGTTCTTC
CDR3aa: CASTHLLAGGFF

abundance: .
d_gene: TRBD1
v_gene: TRBV30
j_gene: TRBJ1-1
CDR3nt: TGTGCCTGGGGGGACAGAATGTTAAACACTGAAGCTTTCTTT
CDR3aa: CAWGDRMLNTEAFF

abundance: .
d_gene: .
v_gene: TRBV19
j_gene: TRBJ2-7
CDR3nt: TGTGCCAGTAGTATCTCTCGAACCTACGAGCAGTACTTC
CDR3aa: CASSISRTYEQYF

abundance: .
d_gene: TRBD2
v_gene: TRBV9
j_gene: TRBJ2-5
CDR3nt: TGTGCCAGCAGCGCGGGGACTAGCGGACGGAAGACCCAGTACTTC
CDR3aa: CASSAGTSGRKTQYF

abundance: .
d_gene: TRBD1
v_gene: TRBV28
j_gene: TRBJ1-1
CDR3nt: TGTGCCAGCAGTTTGGGCAGGGGGCAGGAAGCTTTCTTT
CDR3aa: CASSLGRGQEAFF

abundance: .
d_gene: .
v_gene: TRBV5-5
j_gene: TRBJ1-1
CDR3nt: TGTGCCAGCAGCTTGGCAGGGATGAACACTGAAGCTTTCTTT
CDR3aa: CASSLAGMNTEAFF

abundance: .
d_gene: TRBD1
v_gene: TRBV13
j_gene: TRBJ2-1
CDR3nt: TGTGCCAGCAGCTCCACAGGGGGCCACAATGAGCAGTTCTTC
CDR3aa: CASSSTGGHNEQFF

abundance: .
d_gene: TRBD2
v_gene: TRBV6-5
j_gene: TRBJ2-5
CDR3nt: TGTGCCAGCAGGACTAGCGCTAAAGAGACCCAGTACTTC
CDR3aa: CASRTSAKETQYF

abundance: .
d_gene: TRBD2
v_gene: TRBV5-1
j_gene: TRBJ2-1
CDR3nt: TGCGCCAGCAGCCCGACTAGCGGGAGGGCCCGGGAGCAGTTCTTC
CDR3aa: CASSPTSGRAREQFF

abundance: .
d_gene: .
v_gene: TRBV2
j_gene: TRBJ1-2
CDR3nt: TGTGCCAGCAGTGAAGCAGAAGGCTACACCTTC
CDR3aa: CASSEAEGYTF

abundance: .
d_gene: .
v_gene: TRBV2
j_gene: TRBJ1-4
CDR3nt: TGTGCCAGCCGGACAGTAGACGAAAAACTGTTTTTT
CDR3aa: CASRTVDEKLFF

abundance: .
d_gene: .
v_gene: TRBV11-2
j_gene: TRBJ2-1
CDR3nt: TGTGCCAGCAGCTTTAGCAATTATGGGGGGACGAATGAGCAGTTCTTC
CDR3aa: CASSFSNYGGTNEQFF

abundance: .
d_gene: TRBD2
v_gene: TRBV7-9
j_gene: TRBJ2-7
CDR3nt: TGTGCCAGCAGCGATTCACTAGCGGAGACGTCCTACGAGCAGTACTTC
CDR3aa: CASSDSLAETSYEQYF

abundance: .
d_gene: TRBD2
v_gene: TRBV9
j_gene: TRBJ2-3
CDR3nt: TGTGCCAGCAGCCTTGGGACTAGTTTCTCGGATACGCAGTATTTT
CDR3aa: CASSLGTSFSDTQYF

abundance: few
d_gene: .
v_gene: TRBV18
j_gene: TRBJ2-1
CDR3nt: TGTGCCAGCTCACACCCGGACAGTTTTTACAATGAGCAGTTCTTC
CDR3aa: CASSHPDSFYNEQFF

abundance: .
d_gene: .
v_gene: TRBV28
j_gene: TRBJ2-7
CDR3nt: TGTGCCAGCAGTTGGGGCGCCTACGAGCAGTACTTC
CDR3aa: CASSWGAYEQYF

abundance: .
d_gene: .
v_gene: TRBV2
j_gene: TRBJ2-1
CDR3nt: TGTGCCAGCAGTGGGTCTAGTGGGAATGAGCAGTTCTTC
CDR3aa: CASSGSSGNEQFF

abundance: .
d_gene: .
v_gene: TRBV7-9
j_gene: TRBJ2-3
CDR3nt: TGTGCCAGCAGCTTAGGCTTCTTAGGCACAGATACGCAGTATTTT
CDR3aa: CASSLGFLGTDTQYF

abundance: .
d_gene: TRBD1
v_gene: TRBV7-2
j_gene: TRBJ1-2
CDR3nt: TGTGCCAGCAGCTTAGCTCCAGGGGGCAACTATGGCTACACCTTC
CDR3aa: CASSLAPGGNYGYTF

abundance: .
d_gene: .
v_gene: TRBV6-5
j_gene: TRBJ2-5
CDR3nt: TGTGCCAGCAGTTACGTGAAACAAGAGACCCAGTACTTC
CDR3aa: CASSYVKQETQYF

abundance: .
d_gene: .
v_gene: TRBV5-1
j_gene: TRBJ1-2
CDR3nt: TGCGCCAGCAGCTTGAAGGGCACAGGGTTCTATGGCTACACCTTC
CDR3aa: CASSLKGTGFYGYTF

abundance: .
d_gene: .
v_gene: TRBV10-3
j_gene: TRBJ1-1
CDR3nt: TGTGCCATCAGTAGGGACCTCATGAACACTGAAGCTTTCTTT
CDR3aa: CAISRDLMNTEAFF

abundance: .
d_gene: TRBD1
v_gene: TRBV11-2
j_gene: TRBJ2-5
CDR3nt: TGTGCCAGCAGCTTCTCTACAGGGGGCTACCAAGAGACCCAGTACTTC
CDR3aa: CASSFSTGGYQETQYF

abundance: .
d_gene: .
v_gene: TRBV5-6
j_gene: TRBJ2-3
CDR3nt: TGTGCCAGCAGCTTGTCGGGGGGCGGCACAGATACGCAGTATTTT
CDR3aa: CASSLSGGGTDTQYF

abundance: few
d_gene: .
v_gene: TRBV5-4
j_gene: TRBJ2-3
CDR3nt: TGTGCCAGCAGCGGGACCGAAAATACGCAGTATTTT
CDR3aa: CASSGTENTQYF

abundance: .
d_gene: .
v_gene: TRBV11-3
j_gene: TRBJ2-3
CDR3nt: TGTGCCAGCAGCTTAGAGAACACAGATACGCAGTATTTT
CDR3aa: CASSLENTDTQYF

abundance: .
d_gene: TRBD2
v_gene: TRBV7-3
j_gene: TRBJ2-1
CDR3nt: TGTGCCAGCAGCCCCGGGACTAGCGGTGCCAATGAGCAGTTCTTC
CDR3aa: CASSPGTSGANEQFF

abundance: .
d_gene: .
v_gene: TRBV27
j_gene: TRBJ2-7
CDR3nt: TGTGCCAGCAAGGTAGTGAGGGGCCAACTAAACTCCTACGAGCAGTACTTC
CDR3aa: CASKVVRGQLNSYEQYF

abundance: .
d_gene: .
v_gene: TRBV11-2
j_gene: TRBJ1-1
CDR3nt: TGTGCCAGCAGCTTAGGGGATACTGAAGCTTTCTTT
CDR3aa: CASSLGDTEAFF

abundance: .
d_gene: TRBD2
v_gene: TRBV14
j_gene: TRBJ2-1
CDR3nt: TGTGCCAGCAGCCCCCGGGACTATGAAAATGAGCAGTTCTTC
CDR3aa: CASSPRDYENEQFF